A selection of T cell receptor beta chains follows, all from one sample in a study of cytomegalovirus exposure and HLA in healthy donors. Libraries were prepared by immunoSEQ multiplex PCR; TCRdb keeps only in-frame clonotypes and omits some of them. Here the sample spans about 200,000 clones, 83% being singletons. The sequencing sample was made of PBMCs. Receptors originate from a man aged 35-49 years in good health and CMV-seropositive. Each CDR3 is given with its conserved first and last residue. A D gene is named only where the DNA matches it firmly. Size is omitted from some rows. Given values are once, few, many or a class for expanded clones.

d_call	clone_size	v_call	j_call	cdr3_nt	cdr3_aa
TRBD1	NA	TRBV29-1	TRBJ1-1	TGCAGCGTGGCAGGGGGCAGGAACACTGAAGCTTTCTTT	CSVAGGRNTEAFF
NA	NA	TRBV19	TRBJ1-1	TGTGCCAGTAGTATAGAACAGGGCTCTGGGACGGCTGAAGCTTTCTTT	CASSIEQGSGTAEAFF
TRBD1	few	TRBV6-5	TRBJ2-7	TGTGCCAGCGGGGAACCCCGGACAGGGGCCCACGAGCAGTACTTC	CASGEPRTGAHEQYF
NA	NA	TRBV21-1	TRBJ2-5	TGTGCCAGCAGCAAGAGAGAGAGTGAGGGGACCCAGTACTTC	CASSKRESEGTQYF
NA	few	TRBV27	TRBJ1-2	TGTGCCAGCAGGACAAACCTAGCCCCCTACACCTTC	CASRTNLAPYTF
TRBD2	NA	TRBV5-1	TRBJ2-5	TGCGCCAGCAGCTTTTTTGGAGGGAGGGAGGCCCAGTACTTC	CASSFFGGREAQYF
TRBD1	NA	TRBV28	TRBJ1-2	TGTGCCAGCAGCCCCGGACAGGCTTGGGGATACTATGGCTACACCTTC	CASSPGQAWGYYGYTF
TRBD1	NA	TRBV6-5	TRBJ2-7	TGTGCCAGCAGCTTACAGGGGAAGAGCTCCTACGAGCAGTACTTC	CASSLQGKSSYEQYF
NA	NA	TRBV18	TRBJ2-7	TGTGCCAGCTCCCGCGGACGGACTACCTACGAGCAGTACTTC	CASSRGRTTYEQYF
TRBD1	once	TRBV5-1	TRBJ1-1	TGCGCCAGCAGCCCCAGGACAGGAGACACTGAAGCTTTCTTT	CASSPRTGDTEAFF
NA	NA	TRBV5-1	TRBJ2-2	TGCGCCAGCAGCTTGGCAGCCGGGGAGCTGTTTTTT	CASSLAAGELFF
TRBD1	NA	TRBV11-2	TRBJ1-5	TGTGCCAGCAGCTCCGGGACAGGGGGCCGGCAGCCCCAGCATTTT	CASSSGTGGRQPQHF
NA	NA	TRBV30	TRBJ2-1	TGTGCCTGGAACCGGCGGCGGGATGAGCAGTTCTTC	CAWNRRRDEQFF
NA	NA	TRBV18	TRBJ2-2	TGTGCCAGCTCATGGACAGCTACCGGGGAGCTGTTTTTT	CASSWTATGELFF
NA	NA	TRBV4-2	TRBJ2-1	TGTGCCAGCAGCCAAGCGGGAGAGTCCTACAATGAGCAGTTCTTC	CASSQAGESYNEQFF
NA	few	TRBV7-7	TRBJ1-1	TGTGCCAGCAGCTTAGGGCAGAACACTGAAGCTTTCTTT	CASSLGQNTEAFF
TRBD1	once	TRBV9	TRBJ1-3	TGTGCCAGCAGCACTTGGGACAGGGACCGAAACACCATATATTTT	CASSTWDRDRNTIYF
NA	NA	TRBV4-1	TRBJ2-7	TGCGCCAGCAGTCTTCAGGGGCGCGAGCAGTACTTC	CASSLQGREQYF
TRBD2	NA	TRBV27	TRBJ2-7	TGTGCCAGCAGTTCCCCACTAGCGGGGAAATACGAGCAGTACTTC	CASSSPLAGKYEQYF
TRBD1	NA	TRBV6-5	TRBJ1-1	TGTGCCAGCAGTTACCTACAGGGGGCAGGGGACACTGAAGCTTTCTTT	CASSYLQGAGDTEAFF
TRBD2	NA	TRBV27	TRBJ2-7	TGTGCCAGCGCCCCGGGTAGCGGGAAATCGAGGTACGAGCAGTACTTC	CASAPGSGKSRYEQYF
NA	NA	TRBV19	TRBJ2-1	TGTGCCAGTAGTACCCAAATGGGGCTCTACAATGAGCAGTTCTTC	CASSTQMGLYNEQFF
NA	NA	TRBV28	TRBJ2-7	TGTGCCAGCAGTACTCTAGCCGAGCAGTACTTC	CASSTLAEQYF
NA	NA	TRBV4-1	TRBJ1-5	TGCGCCAGCAGCCAACCCGTCAGGGCACCCCAGCCCCAGCATTTT	CASSQPVRAPQPQHF
NA	NA	TRBV19	TRBJ1-2	TGTGCCAGTAGTATAGGCCCCGGACAGTACTATGGCTACACCTTC	CASSIGPGQYYGYTF
NA	NA	TRBV11-3	TRBJ2-1	TGTGCCAGCACCCACTTAGTCACGGCGGGGAATGAGCAGTTCTTC	CASTHLVTAGNEQFF
TRBD1	NA	TRBV19	TRBJ1-1	TGTGCCAGTAGTGACAGGGGGCACACTGAAGCTTTCTTT	CASSDRGHTEAFF
NA	NA	TRBV9	TRBJ2-1	TGTGCCAGCAGCGTAGCCGGGTACTTCTTAAATGAGCAGTTCTTC	CASSVAGYFLNEQFF
TRBD1	NA	TRBV4-3	TRBJ1-1	TGCGCCAGCAGCCAAGACGGGGCAGGGGGCTCTGAAGCTTTCTTT	CASSQDGAGGSEAFF
NA	NA	TRBV7-9	TRBJ2-7	TGTGCCAGCAGCTTTAGAACAGGGTTGGGTGAGCAGTACTTC	CASSFRTGLGEQYF
TRBD1	NA	TRBV5-6	TRBJ1-2	TGTGCCAGCAGAAACCAAGGGGGACAGGGAAACTATGGCTACACCTTC	CASRNQGGQGNYGYTF
TRBD1	NA	TRBV6-1	TRBJ1-4	TGTGCCATGGGGGACAGGGTTGAAAAACTGTTTTTT	CAMGDRVEKLFF
TRBD2	NA	TRBV5-1	TRBJ2-1	TGCGCCAGCAGCTCCCTGGGCGGGAGGGCCTCCTACAATGAGCAGTTCTTC	CASSSLGGRASYNEQFF
NA	once	TRBV15	TRBJ2-4	TGTGCCACCAGCAGAGATCGGGGCGGGGTGAACATTCAGTACTTC	CATSRDRGGVNIQYF
TRBD1	once	TRBV7-9	TRBJ1-1	TGTGCCAGCAGCCCGGGGACAGGGGGTTTGAACACTGAAGCTTTCTTT	CASSPGTGGLNTEAFF
TRBD2	once	TRBV9	TRBJ2-1	TGTGCCAGCAGCGTAGGAGCGGGAAAGTACAATGAGCAGTTCTTC	CASSVGAGKYNEQFF
TRBD1	once	TRBV7-9	TRBJ2-7	TGTGCCAGCAGCTTAGGGGGACAGTTCTACGAGCAGTACTTC	CASSLGGQFYEQYF
TRBD2	NA	TRBV9	TRBJ2-1	TGTGCCAGCAGCGCCCTAGCGGGAGGTTCCTACAATGAGCAGTTCTTC	CASSALAGGSYNEQFF
TRBD1	once	TRBV7-9	TRBJ1-4	TGTGCCAGCAGCCGGACAGGGCTGGGGCCTAATGAAAAACTGTTTTTT	CASSRTGLGPNEKLFF
NA	NA	TRBV4-2	TRBJ2-3	TGTGCCAGCAGCCAAGCTTCCCCTAGCCTACGCACAGATACGCAGTATTTT	CASSQASPSLRTDTQYF